This T cell receptor beta chain was sequenced in a study of shared clonotypes between healthy human individuals. Trimming removed 2 bases at V and 0 bases at J, with 11 bases between. The CDR3 has 15 residues. CDR1 MNHEY and CDR2 SMNVEV come from the germline V gene (reference sequence). Method: immunoSEQ multiplex PCR; TCRdb's copy keeps in-frame clones and lacks some. The sample includes about 1.5 million clones, about 98% of them seen just once. The source is a man aged 25 to 45 in good health. The sample comprised naive CD4+ T cells sorted from blood. This sample's subset: CD45RA+ positively selected. The V call is TRBV27, the J call TRBJ2-7; D is unclear. The CDR3, as DNA: TGTGCCAGCAGTTTAATGGCTTTATCCTCCTACGAGCAGTACTTC. Protein product: CASSLMALSSYEQYF.